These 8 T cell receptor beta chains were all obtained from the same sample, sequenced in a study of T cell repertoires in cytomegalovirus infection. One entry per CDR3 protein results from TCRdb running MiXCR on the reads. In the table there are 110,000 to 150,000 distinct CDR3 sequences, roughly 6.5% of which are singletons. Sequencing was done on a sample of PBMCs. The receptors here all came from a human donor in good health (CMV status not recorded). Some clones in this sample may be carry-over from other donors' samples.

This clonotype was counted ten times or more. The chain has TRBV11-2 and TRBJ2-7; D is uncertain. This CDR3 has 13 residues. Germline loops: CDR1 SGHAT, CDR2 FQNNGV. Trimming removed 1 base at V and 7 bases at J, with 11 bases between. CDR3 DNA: TGTGCCAGCAGCTTAGGGCCCGTCTGGGAGCAGTACTTC. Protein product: CASSLGPVWEQYF.

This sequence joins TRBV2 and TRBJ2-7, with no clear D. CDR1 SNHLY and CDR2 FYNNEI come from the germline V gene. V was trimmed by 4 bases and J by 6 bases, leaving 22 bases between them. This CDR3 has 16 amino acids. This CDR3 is CASSGPRSAVTPEQYF. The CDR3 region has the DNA TGTGCCAGCAGTGGCCCCAGATCGGCCGTTACCCCCGAGCAGTACTTC.

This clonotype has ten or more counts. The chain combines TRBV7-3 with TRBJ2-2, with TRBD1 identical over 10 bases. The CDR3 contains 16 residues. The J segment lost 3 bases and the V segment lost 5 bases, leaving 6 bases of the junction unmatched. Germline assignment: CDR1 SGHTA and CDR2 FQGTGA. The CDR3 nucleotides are TGTGCCAGCAGCGTGACCGGGACAGGGGACACCGGGGAGCTGTTTTTT. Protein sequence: CASSVTGTGDTGELFF.

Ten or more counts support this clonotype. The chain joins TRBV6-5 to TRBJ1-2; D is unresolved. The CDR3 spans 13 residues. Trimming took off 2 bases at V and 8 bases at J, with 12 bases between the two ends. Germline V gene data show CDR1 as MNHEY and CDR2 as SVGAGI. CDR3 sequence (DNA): TGTGCCAGCAGTTACATGCCGGGGTACGGCTACACCTTC. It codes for CASSYMPGYGYTF.

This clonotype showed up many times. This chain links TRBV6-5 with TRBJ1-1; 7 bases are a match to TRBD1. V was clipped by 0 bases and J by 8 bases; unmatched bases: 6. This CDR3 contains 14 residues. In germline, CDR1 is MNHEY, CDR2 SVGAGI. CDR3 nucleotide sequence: TGTGCCAGCAGTTACTCAGAGACAGGGAGAGAAGCTTTCTTT. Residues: CASSYSETGREAFF.

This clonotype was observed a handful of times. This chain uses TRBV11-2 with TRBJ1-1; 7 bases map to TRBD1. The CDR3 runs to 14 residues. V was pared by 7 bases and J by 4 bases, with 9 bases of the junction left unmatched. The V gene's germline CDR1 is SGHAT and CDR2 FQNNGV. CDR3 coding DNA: TGTGCCAGCACGCCTAAGGGGGCAAGCACTGAAGCTTTCTTT. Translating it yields CASTPKGASTEAFF.

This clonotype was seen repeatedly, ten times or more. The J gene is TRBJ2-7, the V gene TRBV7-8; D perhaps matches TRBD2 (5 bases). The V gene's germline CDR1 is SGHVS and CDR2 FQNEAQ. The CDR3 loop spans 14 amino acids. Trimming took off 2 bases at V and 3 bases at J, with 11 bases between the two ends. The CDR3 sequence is CASSLYPAGYEQYF. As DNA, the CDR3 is TGTGCCAGCAGCTTATATCCGGCGGGCTACGAGCAGTACTTC.

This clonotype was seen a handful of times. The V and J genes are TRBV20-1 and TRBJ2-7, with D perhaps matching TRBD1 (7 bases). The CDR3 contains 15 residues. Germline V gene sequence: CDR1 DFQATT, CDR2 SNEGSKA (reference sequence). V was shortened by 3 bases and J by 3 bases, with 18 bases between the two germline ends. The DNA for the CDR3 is TGCAGTGCTAGCAGACAGGGACTCGCGATCTACGAGCAGTACTTC. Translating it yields CSASRQGLAIYEQYF.